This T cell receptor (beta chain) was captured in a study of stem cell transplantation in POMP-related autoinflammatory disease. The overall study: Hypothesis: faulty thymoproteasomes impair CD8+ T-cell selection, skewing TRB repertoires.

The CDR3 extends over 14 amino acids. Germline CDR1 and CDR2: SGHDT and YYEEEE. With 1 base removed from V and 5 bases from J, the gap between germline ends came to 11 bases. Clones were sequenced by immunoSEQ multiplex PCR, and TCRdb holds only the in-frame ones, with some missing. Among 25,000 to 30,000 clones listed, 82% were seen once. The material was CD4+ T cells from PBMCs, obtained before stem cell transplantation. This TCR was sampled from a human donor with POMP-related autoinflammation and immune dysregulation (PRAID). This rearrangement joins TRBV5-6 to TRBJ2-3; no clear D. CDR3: CASSLWWQKDTQYF. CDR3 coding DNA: TGTGCCAGCAGCTTGTGGTGGCAGAAAGATACGCAGTATTTT. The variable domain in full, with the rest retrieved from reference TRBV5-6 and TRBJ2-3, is DAGVTQSPTHLIKTRGQQVTLRCSPKSGHDTVSWYQQALGQGPQFIFQYYEEEERQRGNFPDRFSGHQFPNYSSELNVNALLLGDSALYLCASSLWWQKDTQYFGPGTRLTVL.